This T cell receptor (beta chain) was found in a study of CD8 T cells in ankylosing spondylitis. Study-level points and caveats: It was reported that disease-linked clones were significantly enriched in matched ankylosing spondylitis synovial fluid.

Between the trimmed V and J ends, which lost 0 bases and 2 bases, there was a span of 11 bases. The CDR3 runs to 15 residues. Per the germline V gene, CDR1 is LGHDT and CDR2 is YNNKEL (reference sequence). This clonotype was observed many times. As yet, its antigen is unknown. Quantitative molecular-barcoded 5'-RACE generated the TCR beta libraries. Via MiXCR, TCRdb re-called the 5' RACE reads, giving one row per CDR3 protein. The repertoire includes approximately 220,000 distinct CDR3 sequences, around a quarter of them detected once, and about 6.9% sits in the top ten. Sequencing input: blood, either unsorted or a sorted T cell fraction (not recorded which). This sequence originates from a male donor with ankylosing spondylitis or in good health (not recorded which). J is TRBJ2-7 and V is TRBV3-1, with a tentative D call TRBD2 (5 bases). The CDR3 sequence: CASSQDKSRAYEQYF. CDR3 in DNA: TGTGCCAGCAGCCAAGATAAATCGAGGGCCTACGAGCAGTACTTC.